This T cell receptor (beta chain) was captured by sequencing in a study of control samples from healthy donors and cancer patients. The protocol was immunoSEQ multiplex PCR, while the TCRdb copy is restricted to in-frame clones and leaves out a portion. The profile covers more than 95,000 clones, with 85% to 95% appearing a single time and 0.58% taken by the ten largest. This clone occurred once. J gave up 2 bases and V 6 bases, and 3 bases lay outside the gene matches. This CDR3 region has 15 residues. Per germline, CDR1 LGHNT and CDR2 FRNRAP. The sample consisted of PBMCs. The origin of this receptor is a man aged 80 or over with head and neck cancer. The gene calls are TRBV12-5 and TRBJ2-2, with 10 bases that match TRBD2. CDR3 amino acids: CASGRTSGNTGELFF. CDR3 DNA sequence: TGTGCTAGTGGCCGGACTAGCGGTAACACCGGGGAGCTGTTTTTT.